This T cell receptor beta chain was captured by sequencing in a study of T cell changes during pregnancy in multiple sclerosis. The method was immunoSEQ multiplex PCR; TCRdb's version includes in-frame clones alone and lacks a portion of them. Of 55,000 to 80,000 clones detected, about 94% appear once; the ten largest clones hold roughly 3.1%. CDR1 and CDR2 from the germline V gene are SNHLY and FYNNEI. This CDR3 region has 14 residues. V lost 9 bases and J lost 0, with 14 bases in between. The sequences come from CD8+ T cells from peripheral blood mononuclear cells, collected in the second trimester of pregnancy. The sequence was obtained from a female donor with multiple sclerosis, enrolled in a pregnancy study. The chain is built from TRBV2 and TRBJ1-1, with D uncertain. CDR3 nucleotide sequence: TGTGCCAGTCCGGGTGGCCCTCTGAACACTGAAGCTTTCTTT. Protein product: CASPGGPLNTEAFF.